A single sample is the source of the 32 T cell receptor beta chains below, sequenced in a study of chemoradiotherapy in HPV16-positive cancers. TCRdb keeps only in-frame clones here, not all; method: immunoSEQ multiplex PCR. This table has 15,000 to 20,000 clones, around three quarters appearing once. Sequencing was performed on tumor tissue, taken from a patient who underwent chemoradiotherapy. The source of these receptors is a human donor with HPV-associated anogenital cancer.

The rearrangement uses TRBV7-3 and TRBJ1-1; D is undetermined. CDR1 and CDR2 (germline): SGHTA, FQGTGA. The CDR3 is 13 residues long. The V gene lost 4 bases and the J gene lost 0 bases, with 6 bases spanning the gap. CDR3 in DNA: TGTGCCAGCAGCTCGTCAGTGAACACTGAAGCTTTCTTT. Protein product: CASSSSVNTEAFF.

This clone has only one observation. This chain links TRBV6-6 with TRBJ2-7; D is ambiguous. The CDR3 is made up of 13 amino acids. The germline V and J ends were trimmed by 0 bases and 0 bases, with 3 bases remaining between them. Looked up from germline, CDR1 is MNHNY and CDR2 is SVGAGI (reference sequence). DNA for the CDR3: TGTGCCAGCAGTTACTCGCCCTCCTACGAGCAGTACTTC. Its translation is CASSYSPSYEQYF.

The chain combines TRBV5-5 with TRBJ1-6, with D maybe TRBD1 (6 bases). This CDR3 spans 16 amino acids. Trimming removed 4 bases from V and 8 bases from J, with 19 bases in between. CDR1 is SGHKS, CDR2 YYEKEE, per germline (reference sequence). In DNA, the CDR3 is TGTGCCAGCAGCGGAGGTGGAACAGGGAGCTATTCACCCCTCCACTTT. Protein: CASSGGGTGSYSPLHF. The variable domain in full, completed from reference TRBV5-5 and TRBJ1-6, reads DAGVTQSPTHLIKTRGQQVTLRCSPISGHKSVSWYQQVLGQGPQFIFQYYEKEERGRGNFPDRFSARQFPNYSSELNVNALLLGDSALYLCASSGGGTGSYSPLHFGNGTRLTVT.

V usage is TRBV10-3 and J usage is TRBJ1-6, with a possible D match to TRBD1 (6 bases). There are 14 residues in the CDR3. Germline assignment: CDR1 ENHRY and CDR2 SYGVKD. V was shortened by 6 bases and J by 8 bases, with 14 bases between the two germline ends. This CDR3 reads CAIRVGTQDSPLHF. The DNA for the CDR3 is TGTGCCATCAGGGTCGGGACACAGGATTCACCCCTCCACTTT.

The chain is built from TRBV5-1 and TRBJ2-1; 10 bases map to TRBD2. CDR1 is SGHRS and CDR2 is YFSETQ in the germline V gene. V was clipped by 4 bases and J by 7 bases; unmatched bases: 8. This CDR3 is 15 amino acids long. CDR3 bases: TGCGCCAGCAGCATGAGCGGGAGGGCCGGGAATGAGCAGTTCTTC. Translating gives CASSMSGRAGNEQFF. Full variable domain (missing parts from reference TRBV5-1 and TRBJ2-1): KAGVTQTPRYLIKTRGQQVTLSCSPISGHRSVSWYQQTPGQGLQFLFEYFSETQRNKGNFPGRFSGRQFSNSRSEMNVSTLELGDSALYLCASSMSGRAGNEQFFGPGTRLTVL.

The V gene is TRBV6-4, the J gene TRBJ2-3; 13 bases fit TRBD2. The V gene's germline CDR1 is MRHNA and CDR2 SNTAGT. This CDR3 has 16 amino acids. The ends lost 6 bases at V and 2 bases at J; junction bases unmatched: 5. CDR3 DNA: TGTGCCAGCAGCGAAGGGACTAGCGGGGACACAGATACGCAGTATTTT. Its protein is CASSEGTSGDTDTQYF.

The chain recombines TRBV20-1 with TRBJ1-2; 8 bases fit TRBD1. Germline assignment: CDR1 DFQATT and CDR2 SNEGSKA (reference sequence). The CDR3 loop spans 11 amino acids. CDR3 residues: CRIDRGGGYTF. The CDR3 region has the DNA TGCAGGATAGACAGGGGCGGAGGCTACACCTTC.

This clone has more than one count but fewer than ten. The CDR3 sequence: CASSQPEGAGNYGYTF. The CDR3 region has the DNA TGCGCCAGCAGCCAACCCGAAGGGGCCGGGAACTATGGCTACACCTTC. V usage is TRBV4-1 and J usage is TRBJ1-2; the D gene is possibly TRBD1 (5 bases). V lost 2 bases and J lost 2, with 15 bases in between. CDR1 MGHRA and CDR2 YSYEKL come from the germline V gene. This CDR3 has 16 residues.

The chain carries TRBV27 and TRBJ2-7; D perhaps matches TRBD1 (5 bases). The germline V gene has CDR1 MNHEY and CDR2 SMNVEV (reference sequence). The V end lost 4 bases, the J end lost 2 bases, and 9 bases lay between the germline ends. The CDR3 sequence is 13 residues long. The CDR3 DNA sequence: TGTGCCAGCAGTTCCCGACAGCCCTACGAGCAGTACTTC. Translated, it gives CASSSRQPYEQYF.

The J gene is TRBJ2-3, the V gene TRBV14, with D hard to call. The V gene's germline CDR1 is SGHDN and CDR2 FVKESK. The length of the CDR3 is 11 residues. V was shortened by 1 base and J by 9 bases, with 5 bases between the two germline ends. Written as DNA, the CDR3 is TGTGCCAGCAGCCAAGTTGGGACGCAGTATTTT. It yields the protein CASSQVGTQYF.

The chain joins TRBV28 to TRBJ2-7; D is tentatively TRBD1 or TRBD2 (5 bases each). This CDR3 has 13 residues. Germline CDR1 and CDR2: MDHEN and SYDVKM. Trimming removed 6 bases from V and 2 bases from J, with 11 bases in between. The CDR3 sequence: CASRPEGPYEQYF. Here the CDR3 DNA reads TGTGCCAGCAGGCCTGAGGGGCCCTACGAGCAGTACTTC.

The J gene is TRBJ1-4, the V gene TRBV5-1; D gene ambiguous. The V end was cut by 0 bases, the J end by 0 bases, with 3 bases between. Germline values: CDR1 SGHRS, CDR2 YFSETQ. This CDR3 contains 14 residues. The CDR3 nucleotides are TGCGCCAGCAGCTTGGGTTCAACTAATGAAAAACTGTTTTTT. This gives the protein CASSLGSTNEKLFF.

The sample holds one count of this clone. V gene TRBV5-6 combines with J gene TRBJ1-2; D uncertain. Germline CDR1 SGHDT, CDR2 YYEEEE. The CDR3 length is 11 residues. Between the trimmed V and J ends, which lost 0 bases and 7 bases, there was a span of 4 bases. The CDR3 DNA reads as TGTGCCAGCAGCTTGGGGTTTGGCTACACCTTC. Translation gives CASSLGFGYTF.

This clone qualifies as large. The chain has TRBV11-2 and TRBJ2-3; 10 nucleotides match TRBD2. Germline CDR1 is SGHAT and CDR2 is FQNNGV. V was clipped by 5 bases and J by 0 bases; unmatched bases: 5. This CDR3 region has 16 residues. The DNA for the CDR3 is TGTGCCAGCAGCATTAGCGGGGGGCTAAGCACAGATACGCAGTATTTT. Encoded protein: CASSISGGLSTDTQYF.

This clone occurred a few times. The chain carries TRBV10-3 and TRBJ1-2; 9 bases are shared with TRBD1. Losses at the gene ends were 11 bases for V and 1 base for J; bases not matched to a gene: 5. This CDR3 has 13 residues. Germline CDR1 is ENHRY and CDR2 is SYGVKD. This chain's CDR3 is CAARQGDNYGYTF. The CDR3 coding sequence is TGTGCCGCCCGACAGGGGGATAACTATGGCTACACCTTC.

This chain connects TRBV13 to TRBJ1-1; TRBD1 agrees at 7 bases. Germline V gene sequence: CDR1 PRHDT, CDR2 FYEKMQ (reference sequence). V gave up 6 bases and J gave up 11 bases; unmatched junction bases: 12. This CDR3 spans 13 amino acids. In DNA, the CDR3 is TGTGCCAGCAGGAAAGAGACAGGGCCGCGGGCTTTCTTT. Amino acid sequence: CASRKETGPRAFF.

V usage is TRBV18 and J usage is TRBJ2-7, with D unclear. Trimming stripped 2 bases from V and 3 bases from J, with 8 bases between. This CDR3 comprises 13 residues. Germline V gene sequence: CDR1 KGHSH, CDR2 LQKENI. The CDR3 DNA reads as TGTGCCAGCTCACCAGGGCAGAACTACGAGCAGTACTTC. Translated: CASSPGQNYEQYF.

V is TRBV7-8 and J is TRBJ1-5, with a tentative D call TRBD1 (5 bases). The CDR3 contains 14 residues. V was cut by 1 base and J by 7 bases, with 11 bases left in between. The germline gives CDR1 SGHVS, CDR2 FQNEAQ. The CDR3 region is CASSLGTQAQPQHF. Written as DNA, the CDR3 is TGTGCCAGCAGCTTAGGTACACAGGCGCAGCCCCAGCATTTT.

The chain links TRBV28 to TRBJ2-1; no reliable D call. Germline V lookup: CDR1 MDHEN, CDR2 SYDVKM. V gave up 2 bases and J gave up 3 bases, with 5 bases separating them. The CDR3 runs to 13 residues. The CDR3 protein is CASSLTVYNEQFF. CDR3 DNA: TGTGCCAGCAGTTTAACGGTCTACAATGAGCAGTTCTTC.

CDR3 nucleotide sequence: TGTGCCAGCCGACCCCAGACCCATGAGCAGTTCTTC. Translating it yields CASRPQTHEQFF. This chain links TRBV21-1 with TRBJ2-1. TRBV21-1 is a pseudogene. The CDR3 length is 12 residues.

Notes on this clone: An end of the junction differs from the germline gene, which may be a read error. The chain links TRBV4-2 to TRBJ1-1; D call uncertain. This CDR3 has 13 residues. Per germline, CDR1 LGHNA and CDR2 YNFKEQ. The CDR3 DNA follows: TGTGCCAGCATCCAAGTCTGGGGCACTGAAGCTTTCTTT. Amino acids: CASIQVWGTEAFF.

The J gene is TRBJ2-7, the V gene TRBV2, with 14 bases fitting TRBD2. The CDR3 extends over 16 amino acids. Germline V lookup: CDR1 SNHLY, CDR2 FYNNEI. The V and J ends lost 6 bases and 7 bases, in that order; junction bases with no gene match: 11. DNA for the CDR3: TGTGCCAGCAGGCCCTCCCGACTAGCGGGGGGGCGAGAGCAGTACTTC. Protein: CASRPSRLAGGREQYF.

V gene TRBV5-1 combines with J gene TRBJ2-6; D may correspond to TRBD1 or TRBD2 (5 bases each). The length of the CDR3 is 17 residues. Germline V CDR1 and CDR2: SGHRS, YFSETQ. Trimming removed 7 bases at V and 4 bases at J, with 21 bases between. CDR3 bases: TGCGCCAGCTTGCCCGGGACGGTTCAAACCGGGGCCAACGTCCTGACTTTC. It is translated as CASLPGTVQTGANVLTF.

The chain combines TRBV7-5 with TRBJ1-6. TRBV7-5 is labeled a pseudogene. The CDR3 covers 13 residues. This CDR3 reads CASSWAGNSPLHF. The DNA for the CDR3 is TGTGCCAGCAGCTGGGCGGGGAATTCACCCCTCCACTTT.

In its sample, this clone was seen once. The CDR3: CSVAGQNQETQYF. CDR3 nucleotides: TGCAGCGTCGCCGGACAGAACCAAGAGACCCAGTACTTC. The chain uses TRBV29-1 and TRBJ2-5; TRBD1 might be the D (6 bases). CDR3 length: 13 residues. From germline, CDR1 is SQVTM and CDR2 ANQGSEA. The V end lost 6 bases, the J end lost 0 bases, and 11 bases lay between the germline ends.

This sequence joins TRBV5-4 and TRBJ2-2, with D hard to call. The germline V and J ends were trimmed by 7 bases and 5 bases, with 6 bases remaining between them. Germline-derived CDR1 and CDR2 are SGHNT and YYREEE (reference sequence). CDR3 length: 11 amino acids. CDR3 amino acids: CASFGTGELFF. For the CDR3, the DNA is TGTGCCAGCTTTGGGACCGGGGAGCTGTTTTTT.

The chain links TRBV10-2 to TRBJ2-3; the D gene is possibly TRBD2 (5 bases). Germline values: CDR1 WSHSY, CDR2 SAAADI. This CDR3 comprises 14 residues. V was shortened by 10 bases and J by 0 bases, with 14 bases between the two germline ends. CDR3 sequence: CATAGLTSTDTQYF. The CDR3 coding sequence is TGCGCCACTGCGGGCTTGACTAGCACAGATACGCAGTATTTT.

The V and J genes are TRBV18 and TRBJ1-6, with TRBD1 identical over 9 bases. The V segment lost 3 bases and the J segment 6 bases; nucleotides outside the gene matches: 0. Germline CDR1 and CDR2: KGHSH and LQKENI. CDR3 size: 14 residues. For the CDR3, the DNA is TGTGCCAGCTCACCGGGACAGGGTAATTCACCCCTCCACTTT. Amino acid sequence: CASSPGQGNSPLHF.

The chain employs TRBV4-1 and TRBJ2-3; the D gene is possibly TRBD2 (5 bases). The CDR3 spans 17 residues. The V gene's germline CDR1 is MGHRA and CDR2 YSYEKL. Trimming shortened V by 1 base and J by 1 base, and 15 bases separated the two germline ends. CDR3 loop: CASSQGGAGGGTDTQYF. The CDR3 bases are TGCGCCAGCAGCCAAGGAGGTGCGGGTGGGGGCACAGATACGCAGTATTTT.

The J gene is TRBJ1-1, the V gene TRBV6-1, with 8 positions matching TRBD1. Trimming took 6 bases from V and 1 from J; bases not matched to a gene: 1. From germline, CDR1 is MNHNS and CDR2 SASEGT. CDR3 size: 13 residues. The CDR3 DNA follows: TGTGCCAGCAGGGACAGGGAGAACACTGAAGCTTTCTTT. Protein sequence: CASRDRENTEAFF.

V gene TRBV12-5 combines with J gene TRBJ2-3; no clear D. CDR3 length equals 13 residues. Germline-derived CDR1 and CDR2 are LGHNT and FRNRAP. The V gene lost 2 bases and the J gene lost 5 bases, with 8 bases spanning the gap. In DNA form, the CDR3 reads TGTGCTAGTGGTTTGCAATTAGGAGATACGCAGTATTTT. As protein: CASGLQLGDTQYF.

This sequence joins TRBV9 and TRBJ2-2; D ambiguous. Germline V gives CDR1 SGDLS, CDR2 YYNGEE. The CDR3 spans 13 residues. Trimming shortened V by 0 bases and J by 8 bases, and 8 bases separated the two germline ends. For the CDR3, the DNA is TGTGCCAGCAGCGTAGCCCAGGTGGGGGAGCTGTTTTTT. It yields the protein CASSVAQVGELFF.